These 28 T cell receptor beta chains were sequenced from one sample in a study of CD8 T cells in Susac syndrome. Random-hexamer reverse transcription was applied to roughly 0.45 to 1 ug RNA. TCRdb re-analysed the immunoSEQ multiplex PCR reads in MiXCR, keeping a single row per CDR3 protein. The sample holds about 140,000 distinct CDR3 sequences; 85% to 95% are singletons and the top ten take approximately 0.17%. Sequencing was performed on CD8+ T cells from PBMCs. Receptors originate from a human donor with Susac syndrome.

The V and J genes are TRBV28 and TRBJ2-5; D call uncertain. Germline V gives CDR1 MDHEN, CDR2 SYDVKM. The CDR3 consists of 13 residues. V lost 7 bases and J lost 5, with 14 bases in between. Here the CDR3 reads CASIKWDLETQYF. CDR3 sequence (DNA): TGTGCCAGCATAAAATGGGATTTGGAGACCCAGTACTTC.

This chain links TRBV18 with TRBJ1-2, with 8 bases aligning to TRBD1. The CDR3 extends over 13 amino acids. The germline gives CDR1 KGHSH, CDR2 LQKENI. Trimming removed 4 bases from V and 6 bases from J; junction bases left unmatched: 4. CDR3 DNA: TGTGCCAGCTCACTCGACAGGGGTAATGGCTACACCTTC. Residues: CASSLDRGNGYTF. Using reference TRBV18 and TRBJ1-2 for the parts outside the CDR3, the full variable domain is NAGVMQNPRHLVRRRGQEARLRCSPMKGHSHVYWYRQLPEEGLKFMVYLQKENIIDESGMPKERFSAEFPKEGPSILRIQQVVRGDSAAYFCASSLDRGNGYTFGSGTRLTVV.

The V gene is TRBV20-1, the J gene TRBJ2-1; no clear D. V lost 3 bases, J lost 3 bases, and 15 bases lay in between. The germline CDR1 and CDR2 sequences are DFQATT and SNEGSKA (reference sequence). This CDR3 spans 15 amino acids. DNA for the CDR3: TGCAGTGCTAGTATTTCTCCTGCCTTCTACAATGAGCAGTTCTTC. It specifies CSASISPAFYNEQFF.

The chain combines TRBV5-6 with TRBJ2-1, with 7 positions matching TRBD2. Germline CDR1 and CDR2: SGHDT and YYEEEE. The length of the CDR3 is 15 residues. V was pared by 1 base and J by 4 bases, with 5 bases of the junction left unmatched. Here the CDR3 reads CASSLSLAAYNEQFF. CDR3 in DNA: TGTGCCAGCAGCTTGTCCCTAGCGGCATACAATGAGCAGTTCTTC. Using reference TRBV5-6 and TRBJ2-1 for the parts outside the CDR3, the full variable domain is DAGVTQSPTHLIKTRGQQVTLRCSPKSGHDTVSWYQQALGQGPQFIFQYYEEEERQRGNFPDRFSGHQFPNYSSELNVNALLLGDSALYLCASSLSLAAYNEQFFGPGTRLTVL.

The chain carries TRBV7-9 and TRBJ2-7, with D unclear. Trimming cost V 1 base and J 5 bases, with 9 bases left between them. Germline loops: CDR1 SEHNR, CDR2 FQNEAQ (reference sequence). The length of the CDR3 is 13 residues. Written as DNA, the CDR3 is TGTGCCAGCAGCTTAGGTGCCCAGAACGAGCAGTACTTC. Residues: CASSLGAQNEQYF.

The V call is TRBV28, the J call TRBJ2-1, with D unclear. This CDR3 contains 10 residues. V was clipped by 7 bases and J by 9 bases, with 7 bases between them. In germline, CDR1 is MDHEN, CDR2 SYDVKM. CDR3 loop: CASKAAEQFF. The DNA of the CDR3 is TGTGCCAGCAAGGCAGCTGAGCAGTTCTTC.

This sequence joins TRBV6-1 and TRBJ2-5; D is ambiguous. V was clipped by 2 bases and J by 5 bases, with 15 bases between them. Germline CDR1 and CDR2: MNHNS and SASEGT. This CDR3 comprises 15 residues. The CDR3 spells CASSESPGGWETQYF. DNA for the CDR3: TGTGCCAGCAGTGAATCCCCGGGCGGCTGGGAGACCCAGTACTTC.

This chain connects TRBV28 to TRBJ2-7; 9 positions match TRBD1. Germline trimming cut 6 bases from V and 4 bases from J; bases unmatched to any gene: 10. The CDR3 has 15 residues. Germline CDR1 MDHEN, CDR2 SYDVKM. This CDR3 reads CASRSLQGAGYEQYF. Here the CDR3 DNA reads TGTGCCAGCAGATCTTTACAGGGGGCCGGGTACGAGCAGTACTTC.

The V call is TRBV20-1, the J call TRBJ2-3, with a tentative D call TRBD2 (6 bases). Germline CDR1 and CDR2: DFQATT and SNEGSKA (reference sequence). CDR3 length: 14 amino acids. V was pared by 0 bases and J by 2 bases, with 9 bases between. The CDR3 DNA sequence: TGCAGTGCTAGAGATCGGACTACCACAGATACGCAGTATTTT. As protein: CSARDRTTTDTQYF.

The J gene is TRBJ2-7, the V gene TRBV6-5; tentative D call: TRBD2 (5 bases). Deletions cut 2 bases from V and 3 bases from J, with 14 bases between. This CDR3 spans 15 amino acids. CDR1 MNHEY and CDR2 SVGAGI come from the germline V gene. The CDR3: CASSYMAGEFYEQYF. The CDR3 bases are TGTGCCAGCAGTTACATGGCGGGCGAATTCTACGAGCAGTACTTC.

DNA of the CDR3: TGTGCCACCAGTGATTTCCCGTTAGAAGAGACCCAGTACTTC. It codes for CATSDFPLEETQYF. This rearrangement joins TRBV24-1 to TRBJ2-5; D is undetermined. CDR3 size: 14 residues. Germline assignment: CDR1 KGHDR and CDR2 SFDVKD. V was pared by 1 base and J by 3 bases, with 8 bases between.

This clonotype showed up just once. The chain recombines TRBV12-3 or TRBV12-4 with TRBJ2-3; D gene ambiguous. Trimming left V 4 bases short and J 0 bases short, with 11 bases between. The CDR3 runs to 15 residues. In DNA, the CDR3 is TGTGCCAGCAGTTCCAACCCCGCCAGCACAGATACGCAGTATTTT. Translated: CASSSNPASTDTQYF.

The rearrangement uses TRBV4-2 and TRBJ1-5; D gene unclear. The CDR3 is made up of 20 amino acids. CDR1 and CDR2 from the germline V gene are LGHNA and YNFKEQ. Trimming removed 4 bases from V and 0 bases from J, with 25 bases in between. CDR3 in amino acids: CASSLNTPHPLLYSNQPQHF. DNA of the CDR3: TGTGCCAGCAGCCTAAATACCCCTCATCCCCTTCTTTATAGCAATCAGCCCCAGCATTTT.

In its sample, this clonotype was seen once. As DNA, the CDR3 is TGTGCCAGCAGCTTAGGGGCAGGGGCGAGCACTGAAGCTTTCTTT. Its translation: CASSLGAGASTEAFF. The rearrangement uses TRBV7-6 and TRBJ1-1; weak D call: TRBD1 (6 bases). Germline CDR1 and CDR2: SGHVS and FNYEAQ. The V gene lost 1 base and the J gene lost 4 bases, with 13 bases spanning the gap. The CDR3 is 15 amino acids.

The J gene is TRBJ2-7, the V gene TRBV5-1, with D maybe TRBD2 (5 bases). Trimming took 0 bases from V and 3 from J, leaving 13 bases between them. From germline, CDR1 is SGHRS and CDR2 YFSETQ. The CDR3 is 15 residues long. CDR3 coding DNA: TGCGCCAGCAGCTTGGGAGTCGGGGAAAGCTACGAGCAGTACTTC. Its protein is CASSLGVGESYEQYF.

This clonotype is a singleton in its sample. The chain is built from TRBV13 and TRBJ2-7; D is perhaps TRBD2 (5 bases). Trimming took off 4 bases at V and 4 bases at J, with 14 bases between the two ends. The CDR3 length is 14 residues. In germline, CDR1 is PRHDT, CDR2 FYEKMQ (reference sequence). DNA of the CDR3: TGTGCCAGCAGCTCGCGTGGAGCGGAATACGAGCAGTACTTC. The encoded protein is CASSSRGAEYEQYF.

This clonotype was seen only once. The chain recombines TRBV25-1 with TRBJ2-7; D uncertain. Trimming took 7 bases from V and 3 from J, leaving 13 bases between them. CDR1 and CDR2 (germline): MGHDK, SYGVNS. The CDR3 has 13 residues. Here the CDR3 reads CASTPGYDYEQYF. As DNA, the CDR3 is TGTGCCAGCACCCCTGGGTACGACTACGAGCAGTACTTC.

The genes are TRBV30 and TRBJ1-1; D perhaps matches TRBD1 (6 bases). V was pared by 3 bases and J by 4 bases, with 15 bases between. The germline CDR1 and CDR2 sequences are GTSNPN and SVGIG (reference sequence). The CDR3 is 14 amino acids. CDR3 bases: TGTGCCTGGAGCTTGGGGACACAAGTCACTGAAGCTTTCTTT. It specifies CAWSLGTQVTEAFF.

This sequence joins TRBV14 and TRBJ2-3; D possibly corresponds to TRBD2 (5 bases). The CDR3 runs 16 residues. V gave up 0 bases and J gave up 1 base, with 11 bases separating them. Germline CDR1 and CDR2: SGHDN and FVKESK. In DNA form, the CDR3 reads TGTGCCAGCAGCCAAGATATCTCGCGGGGCACAGATACGCAGTATTTT. It codes for CASSQDISRGTDTQYF.

The rearrangement joins TRBV28 to TRBJ1-1, with no clear D. Germline V gene data show CDR1 as MDHEN and CDR2 as SYDVKM. The V end lost 3 bases, the J end lost 0 bases, and 5 bases lay between the germline ends. The CDR3 spans 13 residues. CDR3 region: CASSFSVNTEAFF. The CDR3, as DNA: TGTGCCAGCAGTTTTTCCGTGAACACTGAAGCTTTCTTT.

The chain uses TRBV11-2 and TRBJ2-1; D is possibly TRBD2 (6 bases). Between the trimmed V and J ends, which lost 7 bases and 9 bases, there was a span of 13 bases. The germline gives CDR1 SGHAT, CDR2 FQNNGV. The CDR3 has 12 residues. This CDR3 reads CASTPGVGEQFF. Written as DNA, the CDR3 is TGTGCCAGCACCCCGGGGGTTGGTGAGCAGTTCTTC.

The V call is TRBV6-6, the J call TRBJ2-5, with TRBD1 as a possible D gene (5 bases). The CDR3 runs 16 residues. Germline V gene lookup returns CDR1 MNHNY and CDR2 SVGAGI (reference sequence). The V and J ends lost 2 bases and 4 bases respectively, with 17 bases between them. This CDR3 reads CASSYPDGDSPETQYF. DNA for the CDR3: TGTGCCAGCAGTTACCCCGATGGAGACAGTCCAGAGACCCAGTACTTC.

The chain links TRBV4-1 to TRBJ2-7, with 7 bases identical to TRBD1. The J segment lost 1 base and the V segment lost 3 bases, leaving 9 bases of the junction unmatched. Germline values: CDR1 MGHRA, CDR2 YSYEKL. CDR3 length equals 16 residues. CDR3 loop: CASSHGSGTVSYEQYF. The CDR3 nucleotides are TGCGCCAGCAGCCATGGTTCCGGGACAGTATCCTACGAGCAGTACTTC.

V is TRBV4-1 and J is TRBJ1-1; unclear D gene. Trimming took 3 bases from V and 6 from J, leaving 11 bases between them. CDR1 and CDR2 from the germline V gene are MGHRA and YSYEKL. The CDR3 consists of 13 residues. This CDR3 reads CASSQTSRPEAFF. The CDR3 DNA sequence: TGCGCCAGCAGCCAGACCAGTAGGCCTGAAGCTTTCTTT.

This clonotype has only one observation. The chain has TRBV27 and TRBJ1-2; weak D call: TRBD1 (5 bases). The CDR3 is 15 residues long. The V gene lost 6 bases and the J gene lost 0 bases, with 14 bases spanning the gap. Germline V lookup: CDR1 MNHEY, CDR2 SMNVEV (reference sequence). This CDR3 reads CASSKDRSTNYGYTF. The CDR3 DNA is TGTGCCAGCAGCAAAGACAGAAGCACTAACTATGGCTACACCTTC.

This rearrangement joins TRBV4-1 to TRBJ1-1; TRBD1 matches at 8 bases. After removal of 0 bases from V and 5 bases from J, the junction contained 20 bases not matched to a gene. Germline CDR1 MGHRA, CDR2 YSYEKL. The CDR3 runs to 20 residues. CDR3 coding DNA: TGCGCCAGCAGCCAAGAAGCTGAATACGAGATAACAGGGGGAGGGACTGAAGCTTTCTTT. As protein: CASSQEAEYEITGGGTEAFF.

The chain uses TRBV27 and TRBJ1-2, with D possibly matching TRBD1 (6 bases). V lost 6 bases and J lost 8, with 16 bases in between. Germline loops: CDR1 MNHEY, CDR2 SMNVEV (reference sequence). The CDR3 has 13 amino acids. CDR3 sequence reads: CASSSVGAGGYTF. The CDR3 DNA follows: TGTGCCAGCAGCTCGGTGGGGGCAGGGGGCTACACCTTC.

The rearrangement joins TRBV30 to TRBJ2-1, with D perhaps TRBD2 (6 bases). The CDR3 sequence is 15 residues long. Trimming took off 0 bases at V and 1 base at J, with 10 bases between the two ends. Germline CDR1 reads GTSNPN; CDR2 reads SVGIG (reference sequence). The CDR3 DNA reads TGTGCCTGGAGTGTGGGGACTTCTTCCTACAATGAGCAGTTCTTC. Protein: CAWSVGTSSYNEQFF.